The 15 T cell receptor beta chains below were found in one sample sequenced in a study of T cell repertoires in cytomegalovirus infection. TCRdb re-called the reads through MiXCR, storing one row per CDR3 protein. This sample yields hundreds of thousands of distinct CDR3 sequences, of which almost 30% are seen a single time; 20% belongs to the top ten. These TCRs are of unknown antigen specificity. This specimen was cultured PBMCs, taken from culture after CMV antigen stimulation. All receptors come from a human donor in good health (CMV status not recorded). Some clones in this sample may be carry-over from other donors' samples.

V and J are TRBV5-5 and TRBJ1-4; D perhaps matches TRBD1 (6 bases). The CDR3 is 15 amino acids. Trimming left V 6 bases short and J 8 bases short, with 20 bases between. Per germline, CDR1 SGHKS and CDR2 YYEKEE (reference sequence). CDR3 sequence reads: CASTVPGRGREKLFF. As DNA, the CDR3 is TGTGCCAGCACTGTTCCCGGGAGGGGGAGGGAAAAACTGTTTTTT.

The rearrangement uses TRBV27 and TRBJ2-2; 7 nucleotides line up with TRBD2. The length of the CDR3 is 14 residues. Germline CDR1 MNHEY, CDR2 SMNVEV (reference sequence). V gave up 8 bases and J gave up 7 bases; unmatched junction bases: 10. The CDR3 sequence is CASYLGEGNGELFF. The CDR3 coding sequence is TGTGCCAGCTACCTTGGGGAGGGGAACGGGGAGCTGTTTTTT.

The chain links TRBV6-1 to TRBJ2-2; D gene ambiguous. Trimming removed 1 base at V and 5 bases at J, with 5 bases between. The germline V gene has CDR1 MNHNS and CDR2 SASEGT. The CDR3 runs 13 residues. CDR3 in amino acids: CASSEGGTGELFF. The CDR3 DNA is TGTGCCAGCAGTGAAGGGGGAACCGGGGAGCTGTTTTTT.

V usage is TRBV5-1 and J usage is TRBJ2-3, with D perhaps matching TRBD1 or TRBD2 (6 bases each). Trimming cost V 4 bases and J 1 base, with 13 bases left between them. Germline CDR1 is SGHRS and CDR2 is YFSETQ. The CDR3 sequence is 15 residues long. CDR3 residues: CASSPEEGGTDTQYF. The CDR3 region has the DNA TGCGCCAGCAGCCCGGAGGAGGGGGGCACAGATACGCAGTATTTT.

This chain links TRBV7-8 with TRBJ2-2; no clear D. The V gene lost 1 base and the J gene lost 9 bases, with 12 bases spanning the gap. The CDR3 sequence is 14 residues long. CDR1 and CDR2 (germline): SGHVS, FQNEAQ. DNA for the CDR3: TGTGCCAGCAGCTTAGAAGGCAGATCGCGGGAGCTGTTTTTT. Amino acid sequence: CASSLEGRSRELFF.

The chain employs TRBV7-9 and TRBJ2-5, with D unresolved. The V end was cut by 5 bases, the J end by 6 bases, with 7 bases between. The CDR3 is 11 amino acids. Germline-derived CDR1 and CDR2 are SEHNR and FQNEAQ (reference sequence). CDR3 residues: CASSPLKTQYF. CDR3 nucleotide sequence: TGTGCCAGCAGCCCACTGAAGACCCAGTACTTC.

The sample holds a few counts of this clonotype. V gene TRBV10-3 combines with J gene TRBJ1-2, with TRBD1 as a possible D gene (5 bases). CDR3 length: 15 residues. Germline V gene data show CDR1 as ENHRY and CDR2 as SYGVKD. The V end was cut by 3 bases, the J end by 8 bases, with 19 bases between. CDR3 in amino acids: CAISDPDTLSVGYTF. In nucleotides, the CDR3 is TGTGCCATCAGTGACCCGGACACTCTTTCGGTCGGCTACACCTTC.

This clonotype was counted between two and nine times. For the CDR3, the DNA is TGTGCCAGCAGCCAAGATCGGCTCAATGGTGAAGCTTTCTTT. Translated, it gives CASSQDRLNGEAFF. V usage is TRBV14 and J usage is TRBJ1-1, with D uncertain. Germline CDR1 and CDR2: SGHDN and FVKESK. V was pared by 0 bases and J by 7 bases, with 12 bases between. The CDR3 runs 14 residues.

This clonotype was detected only a few times. The chain carries TRBV6-1 and TRBJ1-1; D gene unclear. In germline, CDR1 is MNHNS, CDR2 SASEGT. V dropped 7 bases and J dropped 6 bases, with 18 bases sitting between them. The CDR3 consists of 14 residues. CDR3 sequence reads: CASNQPGLSAEAFF. Written as DNA, the CDR3 is TGTGCCAGCAACCAACCTGGGCTGTCCGCTGAAGCTTTCTTT.

This clonotype was picked up one time. J is TRBJ1-5 and V is TRBV19; 9 nucleotides match TRBD1. V shed 9 bases, J shed 1 base, and the junction held 10 bases outside the gene matches. This CDR3 is 16 amino acids long. Germline V CDR1 and CDR2: LNHDA, SQIVND (reference sequence). The CDR3 DNA follows: TGTGCCAGCAAAACAGGGGGCCGGGTGAGCAATCAGCCCCAGCATTTT. Encoded protein: CASKTGGRVSNQPQHF.

V and J are TRBV5-4 and TRBJ2-3; tentative D call: TRBD1 (5 bases). The CDR3 is 15 residues long. The germline V and J ends were trimmed by 4 bases and 5 bases, with 17 bases remaining between them. The germline CDR1 and CDR2 sequences are SGHNT and YYREEE (reference sequence). CDR3 loop: CASSNFVRGLDTQYF. The CDR3, as DNA: TGTGCCAGCAGCAACTTCGTTAGGGGCCTAGATACGCAGTATTTT.

In its sample, this clonotype was seen a few times. The V and J genes are TRBV7-8 and TRBJ1-2, with D perhaps TRBD1 (6 bases). In germline, CDR1 is SGHVS, CDR2 FQNEAQ. CDR3 length: 13 residues. Trimming stripped 4 bases from V and 4 bases from J, with 10 bases between. The CDR3 region has the DNA TGTGCCAGCAGCTCAGGACAGCTCTATGGCTACACCTTC. Its protein product is CASSSGQLYGYTF. The complete variable domain, with remaining parts taken from reference TRBV7-8 and TRBJ1-2, reads GAGVSQSPRYKVAKRGQDVALRCDPISGHVSLFWYQQALGQGPEFLTYFQNEAQLDKSGLPSDRFFAERPEGSVSTLKIQRTQQEDSAVYLCASSSGQLYGYTFGSGTRLTVV.

This clonotype showed up just a few times. V and J are TRBV4-2 and TRBJ2-3, with D maybe TRBD2 (7 bases). V lost 4 bases, J lost 1 base, and 18 bases lay in between. The CDR3 length is 17 residues. CDR1 and CDR2 (germline): LGHNA, YNFKEQ. The CDR3 sequence: CASSRNLGGGRTDTQYF. CDR3 nucleotide sequence: TGTGCCAGCAGCCGGAATTTGGGGGGGGGCCGCACAGATACGCAGTATTTT.

The sample holds many counts of this clonotype. The V and J genes are TRBV7-7 and TRBJ1-4; D possibly corresponds to TRBD1 (5 bases). Germline values: CDR1 SSHAT, CDR2 FNYEAQ (reference sequence). The ends were cut back, 6 bases at V and 4 bases at J, with 24 bases in the middle. CDR3 size: 18 residues. CDR3 bases: TGTGCCAGCAGACCTCCCGGGACCAGCCTTAGTCTTAATGAAAAACTGTTTTTT. Translated: CASRPPGTSLSLNEKLFF.

A word on this clonotype: Relative to the germline gene, one junction end is altered; a read error may explain this. V gene TRBV5-3 combines with J gene TRBJ1-5; D is perhaps TRBD1 (6 bases). TRBV5-3 is identified as an open reading frame with a role that is uncertain. CDR3 length equals 15 residues. The CDR3 loop reads CASSSGVTSNQPQHF. CDR3 DNA sequence: TGTGCCAGCAGCTCAGGGGTCACTAGCAATCAGCCCCAGCATTTT.